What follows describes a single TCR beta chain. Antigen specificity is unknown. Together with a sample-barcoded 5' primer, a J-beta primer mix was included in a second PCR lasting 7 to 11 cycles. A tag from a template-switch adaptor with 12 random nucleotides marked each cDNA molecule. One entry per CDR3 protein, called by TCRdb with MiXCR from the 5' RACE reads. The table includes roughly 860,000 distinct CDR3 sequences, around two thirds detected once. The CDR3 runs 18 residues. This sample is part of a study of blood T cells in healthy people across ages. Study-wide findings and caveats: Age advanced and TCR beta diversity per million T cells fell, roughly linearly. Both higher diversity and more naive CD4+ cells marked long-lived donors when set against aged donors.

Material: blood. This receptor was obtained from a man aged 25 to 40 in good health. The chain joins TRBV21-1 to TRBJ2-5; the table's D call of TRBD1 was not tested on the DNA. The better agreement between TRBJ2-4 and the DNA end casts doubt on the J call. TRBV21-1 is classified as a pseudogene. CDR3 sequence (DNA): TGTGCCAGCAGCAAAGTATTCGGGGGCGAGGCGGCCAAAAACATTCAGTACTTC. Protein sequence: CASSKVFGGEAAKNIQYF.